The T cell receptor (beta chain) under discussion was sequenced for a study of blood T cell repertoires in COVID-19. The data were produced by immunoSEQ multiplex PCR, yet TCRdb's version contains in-frame clones alone and is incomplete. The table has 250,000 to 300,000 clones, 80% to 90% seen once; the top ten hold around 15%. CDR3 size: 15 residues. V shed 0 bases and J 5 bases; nucleotides not matched to a gene: 7. From germline, CDR1 is SGHNT and CDR2 YYREEE (reference sequence). The chain is built from TRBV5-4 and TRBJ2-7; 8 positions match TRBD1. The clonotype was recovered from a man aged 18-30 years who had recovered from COVID-19. Sequencing input: PBMCs or T cells enriched from blood (not recorded which). The CDR3 nucleotides are TGTGCCAGCAGCTTGGGGGGACAGGTTAGAGACGAGCAGTACTTC. Protein sequence: CASSLGGQVRDEQYF.